The source of this T cell receptor beta chain is a study of human T cells and chemical hapten exposure. Study overall: Patients additionally received therapeutic doses of diphenylcyclopropenone on the scalp once a week, and this continued throughout the roughly 22-week study.

This clonotype came up many times. Time point here: patch test 1, 2 weeks after DPC sensitization. The sample's treatment: therapeutic diphenylcyclopropenone sensitization with weekly scalp DPC. Investigators collected blood before applying each patch test. TCRdb reprocessed the RACE reads with MiXCR, giving one entry per CDR3 protein. The sample has about 340,000 distinct CDR3 sequences, under 9% seen once; the top ten hold more than 7%. The germline gives CDR1 LGHNA, CDR2 YNFKEQ. This CDR3 region has 16 residues. V lost 0 bases and J 4 bases, leaving 14 bases between the germline ends. The specimen was whole blood, collected in connection with sensitization to the hapten diphenylcyclopropenone (DPC). The chain employs TRBV4-2 and TRBJ2-3; TRBD2 might be the D (6 bases). This sequence originates from a woman aged 18-35 years with alopecia areata. Some clones in this sample may be carry-over from other donors' samples. This CDR3 reads CASSQDNGGEADTQYF. The DNA of the CDR3 is TGTGCCAGCAGCCAAGATAACGGCGGGGAGGCAGATACGCAGTATTTT.